The T cell receptor (beta chain) described here comes from a study of CD8 T cells in Susac syndrome. Random hexamers were used to reverse transcribe the RNA input (0.5 to 1 ug). The authors amplified TCR beta CDR3 across 54 Vbeta and 13 Jbeta using immunoSEQ multiplex PCR. TCRdb fed the immunoSEQ multiplex PCR reads into MiXCR, producing one record per CDR3 protein. The table records around 110,000 distinct CDR3 sequences, roughly 95% of them present only once. Sequencing was carried out using CD4+ T cells from PBMCs. The receptor comes from a human donor with Susac syndrome.

The CDR3 coding sequence is TGTGCCAGCAGCCAAGCTAGTCGGGAGGGCACCGGGGAGCTGTTTTTT. As protein: CASSQASREGTGELFF. The chain is built from TRBV4-2 and TRBJ2-2; 8 bases line up with TRBD2. Per the germline V gene, CDR1 is LGHNA and CDR2 is YNFKEQ. The CDR3 extends over 16 amino acids. V lost 1 base, J lost 4 bases, and 5 bases stayed unmatched.